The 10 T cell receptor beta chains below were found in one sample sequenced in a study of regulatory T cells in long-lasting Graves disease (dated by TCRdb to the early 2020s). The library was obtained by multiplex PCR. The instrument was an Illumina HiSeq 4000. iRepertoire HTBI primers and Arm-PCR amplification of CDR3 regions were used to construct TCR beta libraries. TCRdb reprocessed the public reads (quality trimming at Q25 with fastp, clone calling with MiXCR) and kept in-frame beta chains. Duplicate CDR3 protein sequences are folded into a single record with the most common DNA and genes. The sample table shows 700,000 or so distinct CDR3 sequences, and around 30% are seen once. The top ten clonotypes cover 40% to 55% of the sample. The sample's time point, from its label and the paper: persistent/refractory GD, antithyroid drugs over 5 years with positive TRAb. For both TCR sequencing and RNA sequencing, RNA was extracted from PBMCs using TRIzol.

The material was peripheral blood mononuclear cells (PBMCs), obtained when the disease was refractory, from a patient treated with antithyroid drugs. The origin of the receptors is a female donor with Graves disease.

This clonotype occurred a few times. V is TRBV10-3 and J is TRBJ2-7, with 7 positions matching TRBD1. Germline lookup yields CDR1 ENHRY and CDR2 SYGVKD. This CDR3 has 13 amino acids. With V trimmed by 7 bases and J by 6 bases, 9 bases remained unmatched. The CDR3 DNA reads TGTGCCATCACTGGACAGGACTTGGGCGAGCAGTACTTC. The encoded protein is CAITGQDLGEQYF.

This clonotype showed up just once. CDR3 residues: CSARRPGLKTGGFDGYTF. CDR3 DNA: TGCAGTGCTAGGAGACCGGGACTCAAGACAGGGGGCTTCGATGGCTACACCTTC. This rearrangement joins TRBV20-1 to TRBJ1-2; 10 nucleotides line up with TRBD1. Looked up from germline, CDR1 is DFQATT and CDR2 is SNEGSKA (reference sequence). V lost 3 bases to trimming and J lost 6 bases; unmatched junction nucleotides: 19. This CDR3 comprises 18 residues.

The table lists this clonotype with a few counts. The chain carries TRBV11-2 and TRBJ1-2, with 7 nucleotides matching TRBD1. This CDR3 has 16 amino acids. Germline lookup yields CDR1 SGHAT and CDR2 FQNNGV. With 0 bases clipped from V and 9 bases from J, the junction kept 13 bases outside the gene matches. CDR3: CASSLDNRGQTDRYTF. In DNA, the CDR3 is TGTGCCAGCAGCTTAGATAATCGGGGACAGACAGATCGCTACACCTTC.

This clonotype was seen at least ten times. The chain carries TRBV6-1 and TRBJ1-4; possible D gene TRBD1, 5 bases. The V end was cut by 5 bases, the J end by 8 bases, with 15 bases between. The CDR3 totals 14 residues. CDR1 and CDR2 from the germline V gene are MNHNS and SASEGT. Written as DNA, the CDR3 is TGTGCCAGCAGTACGGCAGGGTCGAGGGAAAAACTGTTTTTT. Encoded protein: CASSTAGSREKLFF.

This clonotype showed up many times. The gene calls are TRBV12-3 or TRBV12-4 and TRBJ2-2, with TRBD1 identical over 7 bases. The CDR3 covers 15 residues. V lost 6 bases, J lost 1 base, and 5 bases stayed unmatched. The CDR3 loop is CASSLRGRNTGELFF. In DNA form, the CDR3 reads TGTGCCAGCAGCCTGAGGGGGCGGAACACCGGGGAGCTGTTTTTT.

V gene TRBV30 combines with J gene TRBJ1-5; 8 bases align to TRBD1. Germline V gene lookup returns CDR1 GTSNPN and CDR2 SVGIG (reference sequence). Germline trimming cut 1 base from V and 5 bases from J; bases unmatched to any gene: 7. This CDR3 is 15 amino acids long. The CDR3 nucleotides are TGTGCCTGGAGTGGTGGACAGGGAGGAGATCAGCCCCAGCATTTT. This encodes CAWSGGQGGDQPQHF.

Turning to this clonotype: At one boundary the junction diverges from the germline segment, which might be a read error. CDR3 sequence reads: CSATGQDNQSQHF. Here the CDR3 DNA reads TGCAGTGCTACGGGCCAGGACAATCAGTCCCAGCATTTT. The V and J genes are TRBV20-1 and TRBJ1-5, with D possibly TRBD1 on 5 matching bases. Germline V gene sequence: CDR1 DFQATT, CDR2 SNEGSKA (reference sequence). The CDR3 is made up of 13 amino acids.

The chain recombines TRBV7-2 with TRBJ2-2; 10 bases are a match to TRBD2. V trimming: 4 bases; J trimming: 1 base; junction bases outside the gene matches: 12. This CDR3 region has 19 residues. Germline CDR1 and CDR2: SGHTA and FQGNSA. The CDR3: CASSSTDSGRLGNTGELFF. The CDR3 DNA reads TGTGCCAGCAGCTCCACAGATAGCGGGAGGCTCGGGAACACCGGGGAGCTGTTTTTT.

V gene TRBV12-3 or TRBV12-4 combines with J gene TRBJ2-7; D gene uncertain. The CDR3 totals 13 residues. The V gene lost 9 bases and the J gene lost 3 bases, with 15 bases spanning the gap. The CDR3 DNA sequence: TGTGCCAGAAGCTTCGCGCGGCGCTACGAGCAGTACTTC. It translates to CARSFARRYEQYF.

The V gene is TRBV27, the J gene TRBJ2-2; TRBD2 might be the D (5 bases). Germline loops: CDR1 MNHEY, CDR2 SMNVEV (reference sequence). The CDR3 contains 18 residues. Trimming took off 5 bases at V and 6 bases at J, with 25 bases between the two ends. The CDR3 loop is CASSPPKAEIQSAGELFF. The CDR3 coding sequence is TGTGCCAGCAGTCCGCCAAAAGCGGAGATACAATCGGCCGGGGAGCTGTTTTTT.